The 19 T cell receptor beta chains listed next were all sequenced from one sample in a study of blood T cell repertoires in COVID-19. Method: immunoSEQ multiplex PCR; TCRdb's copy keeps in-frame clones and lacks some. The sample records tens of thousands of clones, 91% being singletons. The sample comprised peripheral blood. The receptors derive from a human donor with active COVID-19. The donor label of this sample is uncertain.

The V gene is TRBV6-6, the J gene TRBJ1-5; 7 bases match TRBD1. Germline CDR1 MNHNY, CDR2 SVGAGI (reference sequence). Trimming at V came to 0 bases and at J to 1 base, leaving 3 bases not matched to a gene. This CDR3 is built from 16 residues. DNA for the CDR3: TGTGCCAGCAGTTACTCCCCCAGGGGGAGCAATCAGCCCCAGCATTTT. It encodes CASSYSPRGSNQPQHF.

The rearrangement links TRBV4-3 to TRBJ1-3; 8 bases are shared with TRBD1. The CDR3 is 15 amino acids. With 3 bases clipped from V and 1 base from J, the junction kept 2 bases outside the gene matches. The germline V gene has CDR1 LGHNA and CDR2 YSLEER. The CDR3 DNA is TGCGCCAGCAGCCAGGACAGGGAATCTGGAAACACCATATATTTT. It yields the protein CASSQDRESGNTIYF.

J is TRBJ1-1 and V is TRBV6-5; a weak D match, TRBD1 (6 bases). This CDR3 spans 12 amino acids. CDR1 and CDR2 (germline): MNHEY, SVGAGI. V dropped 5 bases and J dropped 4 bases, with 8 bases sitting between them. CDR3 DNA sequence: TGTGCCAGCAGTCACAGGGTCACTGAAGCTTTCTTT. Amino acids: CASSHRVTEAFF.

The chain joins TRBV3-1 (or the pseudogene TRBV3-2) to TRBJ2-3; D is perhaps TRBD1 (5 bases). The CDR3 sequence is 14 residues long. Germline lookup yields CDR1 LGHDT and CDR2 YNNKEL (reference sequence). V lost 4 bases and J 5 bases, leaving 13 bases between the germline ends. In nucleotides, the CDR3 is TGTGCCAGCAGCCCAGGGTTTTTCGTAGATACGCAGTATTTT. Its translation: CASSPGFFVDTQYF.

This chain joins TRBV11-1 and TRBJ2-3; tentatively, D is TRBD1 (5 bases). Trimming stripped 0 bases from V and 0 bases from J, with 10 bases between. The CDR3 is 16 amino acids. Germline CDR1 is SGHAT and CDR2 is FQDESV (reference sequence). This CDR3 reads CASSLADRSSTDTQYF. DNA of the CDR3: TGTGCCAGCAGCTTAGCAGACAGATCTAGCACAGATACGCAGTATTTT.

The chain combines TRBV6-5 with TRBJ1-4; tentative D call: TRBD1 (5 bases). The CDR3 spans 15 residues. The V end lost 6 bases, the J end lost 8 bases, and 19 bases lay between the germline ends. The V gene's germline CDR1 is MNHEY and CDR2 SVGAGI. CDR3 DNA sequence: TGTGCCAGCAGGACAGAAGGAGGGTTAAACGAAAAACTGTTTTTT. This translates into CASRTEGGLNEKLFF.

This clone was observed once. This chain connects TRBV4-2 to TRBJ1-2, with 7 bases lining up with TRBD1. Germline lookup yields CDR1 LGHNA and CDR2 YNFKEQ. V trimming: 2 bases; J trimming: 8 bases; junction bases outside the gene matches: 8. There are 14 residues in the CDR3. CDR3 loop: CASSQSDRELGYTF. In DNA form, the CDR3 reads TGTGCCAGCAGCCAATCCGACAGGGAATTGGGCTACACCTTC.

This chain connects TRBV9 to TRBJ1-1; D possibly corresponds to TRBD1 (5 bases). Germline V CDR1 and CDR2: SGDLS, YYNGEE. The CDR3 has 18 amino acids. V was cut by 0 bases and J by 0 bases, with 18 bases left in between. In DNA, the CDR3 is TGTGCCAGCAGCGTAGGATTAGCAGGGCGAATCATGAACACTGAAGCTTTCTTT. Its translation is CASSVGLAGRIMNTEAFF.

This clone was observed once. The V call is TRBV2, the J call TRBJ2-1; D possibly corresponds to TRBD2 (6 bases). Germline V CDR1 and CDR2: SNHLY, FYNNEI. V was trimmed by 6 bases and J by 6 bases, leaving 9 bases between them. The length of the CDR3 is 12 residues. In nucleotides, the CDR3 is TGTGCCAGCAGCCGGGACTTCAATGAGCAGTTCTTC. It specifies CASSRDFNEQFF.

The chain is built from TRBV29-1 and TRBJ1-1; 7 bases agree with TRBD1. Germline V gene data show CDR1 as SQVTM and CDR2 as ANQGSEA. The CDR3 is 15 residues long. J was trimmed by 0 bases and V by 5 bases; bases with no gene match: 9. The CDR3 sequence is CSVIQTGAMNTEAFF. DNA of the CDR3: TGCAGCGTTATTCAAACAGGGGCGATGAACACTGAAGCTTTCTTT.

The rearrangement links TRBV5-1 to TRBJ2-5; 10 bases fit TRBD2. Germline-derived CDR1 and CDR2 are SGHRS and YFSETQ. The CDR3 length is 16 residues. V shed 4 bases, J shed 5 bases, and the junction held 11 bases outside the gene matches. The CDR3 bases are TGCGCCAGCAGCCCCGGGAACCTAGCGGGGGAGGAGACCCAGTACTTC. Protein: CASSPGNLAGEETQYF.

The CDR3 region is CASSTGTSGRAATDTQYF. The CDR3 DNA follows: TGTGCCAGCAGCACAGGGACTAGCGGGAGGGCCGCTACAGATACGCAGTATTTT. The V and J genes are TRBV5-8 and TRBJ2-3; 16 bases are shared with TRBD2. The CDR3 contains 18 residues. The V and J ends lost 4 bases and 3 bases, in that order; junction bases with no gene match: 8. CDR1 is SGHTS and CDR2 is YDEGEE in the germline V gene. Drawing the rest from reference TRBV5-8 and TRBJ2-3, the complete variable domain is EAGVTQSPTHLIKTRGQQATLRCSPISGHTSVYWYQQALGLGLQFLLWYDEGEERNRGNFPPRFSGRQFPNYSSELNVNALELEDSALYLCASSTGTSGRAATDTQYFGPGTRLTVL.

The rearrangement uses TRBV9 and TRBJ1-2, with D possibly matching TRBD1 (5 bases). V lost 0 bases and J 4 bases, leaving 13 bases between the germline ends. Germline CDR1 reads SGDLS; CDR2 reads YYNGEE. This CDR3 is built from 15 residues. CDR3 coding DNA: TGTGCCAGCAGCGTAGCGGGACTCAGAAGCTATGGCTACACCTTC. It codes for CASSVAGLRSYGYTF.

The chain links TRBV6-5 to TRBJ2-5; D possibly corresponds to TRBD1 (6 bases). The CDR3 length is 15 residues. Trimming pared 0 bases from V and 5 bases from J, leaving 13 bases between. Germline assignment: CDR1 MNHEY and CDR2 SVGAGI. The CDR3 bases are TGTGCCAGCAGTTACTCGGGTACAGGGCGGGAGACCCAGTACTTC. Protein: CASSYSGTGRETQYF.

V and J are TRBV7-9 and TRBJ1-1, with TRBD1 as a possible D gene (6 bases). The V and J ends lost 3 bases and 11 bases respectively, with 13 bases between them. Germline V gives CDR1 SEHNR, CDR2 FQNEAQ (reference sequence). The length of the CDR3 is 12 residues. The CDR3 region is CASSFGQTQAFF. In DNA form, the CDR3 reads TGTGCCAGCAGCTTTGGACAGACCCAGGCTTTCTTT.

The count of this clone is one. CDR3 nucleotides: TGCGCCAGCAGCTTGGATGGGGAGATAGACACTGAAGCTTTCTTT. Encoded protein: CASSLDGEIDTEAFF. The chain links TRBV5-1 to TRBJ1-1; D remains unclear. V was trimmed by 0 bases and J by 3 bases, leaving 12 bases between them. The germline gives CDR1 SGHRS, CDR2 YFSETQ. The CDR3 has 15 amino acids.

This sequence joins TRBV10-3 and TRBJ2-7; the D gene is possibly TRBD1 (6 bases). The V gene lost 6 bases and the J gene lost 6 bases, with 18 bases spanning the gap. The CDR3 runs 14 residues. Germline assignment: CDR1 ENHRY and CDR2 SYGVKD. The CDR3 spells CAIRLQGPPGEQYF. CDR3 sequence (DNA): TGTGCCATCAGACTACAGGGCCCCCCTGGCGAGCAGTACTTC.

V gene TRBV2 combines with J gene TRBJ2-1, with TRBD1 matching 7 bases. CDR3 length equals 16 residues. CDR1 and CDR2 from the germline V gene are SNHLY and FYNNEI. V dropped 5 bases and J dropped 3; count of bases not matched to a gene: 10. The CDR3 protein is CASSPTGVGFYNEQFF. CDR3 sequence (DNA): TGTGCCAGCAGTCCTACAGGGGTGGGGTTCTACAATGAGCAGTTCTTC. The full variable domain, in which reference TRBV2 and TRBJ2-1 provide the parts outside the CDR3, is EPEVTQTPSHQVTQMGQEVILRCVPISNHLYFYWYRQILGQKVEFLVSFYNNEISEKSEIFDDQFSVERPDGSNFTLKIRSTKLEDSAMYFCASSPTGVGFYNEQFFGPGTRLTVL.

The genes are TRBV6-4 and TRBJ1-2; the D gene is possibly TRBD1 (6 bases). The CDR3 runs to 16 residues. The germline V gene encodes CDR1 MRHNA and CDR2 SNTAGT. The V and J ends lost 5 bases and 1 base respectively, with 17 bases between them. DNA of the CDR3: TGTGCCAGCAGTCCCCGGCCCGGGACAATTAACTATGGCTACACCTTC. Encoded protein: CASSPRPGTINYGYTF.